This T cell receptor (beta chain) was identified during a study of control samples from healthy donors and cancer patients. This clone was detected once. Some clones are missing from TCRdb's copy, which holds only in-frame ones; the method was immunoSEQ multiplex PCR. This table holds under 200,000 clones, 96% found once. The CDR3 loop spans 16 amino acids. Germline V CDR1 and CDR2: LNHDA, SQIVND (reference sequence). Unmatched junction bases numbered 5, after V lost 3 bases and J lost 1 base. The clonotype comes from a woman in her twenties or thirties in good health. Sequencing input: blood. This rearrangement joins TRBV19 to TRBJ2-5; TRBD2 aligns across 10 bases. CDR3 sequence: CASSMGLAGGQETQYF. CDR3 sequence (DNA): TGTGCCAGTAGTATGGGGTTAGCGGGAGGCCAAGAGACCCAGTACTTC.